Following are 14 T cell receptor beta chains from one sample sequenced in a study of radiotherapy plus CTLA-4 blockade in lung cancer. Profiling relied on immunoSEQ multiplex PCR, and the TCRdb table lists in-frame clones only, not all of them. The table shows some 110,000 clones, with roughly 84% occurring only once. The sequences come from peripheral blood, collected from a patient treated with radiotherapy plus ipilimumab. The receptors originated from a human donor with non-small cell lung cancer that progressed on radiotherapy plus ipilimumab. Some clones in this sample may be carry-over from other donors' samples.

The chain joins TRBV5-1 to TRBJ2-6; TRBD1 agrees at 7 bases. Germline V CDR1 and CDR2: SGHRS, YFSETQ. V trimming: 3 bases; J trimming: 2 bases; junction bases outside the gene matches: 2. This CDR3 is 15 amino acids long. CDR3 sequence: CASSSQGAGANVLTF. CDR3 DNA: TGCGCCAGCAGCTCGCAGGGGGCTGGGGCCAACGTCCTGACTTTC.

This clone was seen just once. The CDR3 DNA sequence: TGTGCCAGTAGTATGAGCGGCTACGAGCAGTACTTC. Translated, it gives CASSMSGYEQYF. The V and J genes are TRBV19 and TRBJ2-7, with D possibly matching TRBD2 (5 bases). Germline CDR1 LNHDA, CDR2 SQIVND (reference sequence). There are 12 residues in the CDR3. V lost 3 bases to trimming and J lost 3 bases, with 6 bases between them.

The J gene is TRBJ2-7, the V gene TRBV6-5, with 7 bases lining up with TRBD1. V dropped 10 bases and J dropped 1; count of bases not matched to a gene: 4. The length of the CDR3 is 12 residues. CDR1 and CDR2 from the germline V gene are MNHEY and SVGAGI. CDR3 loop: CANRQGSYEQYF. For the CDR3, the DNA is TGTGCCAACCGACAGGGATCCTACGAGCAGTACTTC.

This clone was recorded once. The CDR3 DNA reads as TGCGCCAGCAGCTTGGGAGGGGCGAGTGAGCAGTTCTTC. Its translation: CASSLGGASEQFF. This chain uses TRBV5-1 with TRBJ2-1; D possibly matches TRBD1 or TRBD2 (5 bases each). The CDR3 is 13 amino acids. With 0 bases removed from V and 9 bases from J, the gap between germline ends came to 10 bases. Germline V gene data show CDR1 as SGHRS and CDR2 as YFSETQ.

This chain connects TRBV4-3 to TRBJ2-3; 8 bases are shared with TRBD2. The germline CDR1 and CDR2 sequences are LGHNA and YSLEER. Trimming at V came to 1 base and at J to 1 base, leaving 10 bases not matched to a gene. The CDR3 runs to 18 residues. The CDR3 DNA follows: TGCGCCAGCAGCCAAGCAGACGGGGGGGCGCGAGGCACAGATACGCAGTATTTT. It specifies CASSQADGGARGTDTQYF.

The V gene is TRBV7-2, the J gene TRBJ1-2, with TRBD1 matching 8 bases. The CDR3 has 17 amino acids. In germline, CDR1 is SGHTA, CDR2 FQGNSA. With V trimmed by 5 bases and J by 2 bases, 13 bases remained unmatched. The CDR3 DNA reads as TGTGCCAGCAGCACTAGACGGACAGGGTATCGGAACTATGGCTACACCTTC. This translates into CASSTRRTGYRNYGYTF.

V is TRBV5-6 and J is TRBJ2-3, with a tentative D call TRBD2 (5 bases). CDR3 length: 15 amino acids. Germline V gene sequence: CDR1 SGHDT, CDR2 YYEEEE. Trimming stripped 4 bases from V and 4 bases from J, with 16 bases between. CDR3 DNA sequence: TGTGCCAGCAGCCACTCCCGGGGATCGGCAGATACGCAGTATTTT. It translates to CASSHSRGSADTQYF.

The chain employs TRBV6-6 and TRBJ2-3; D not resolved. The V end was cut by 0 bases, the J end by 6 bases, with 7 bases between. Germline V gene sequence: CDR1 MNHNY, CDR2 SVGAGI (reference sequence). There are 13 residues in the CDR3. CDR3 DNA sequence: TGTGCCAGCAGTTACTCGGAGAGGGATACGCAGTATTTT. It is translated as CASSYSERDTQYF.

V gene TRBV7-9 combines with J gene TRBJ1-3, with D possibly matching TRBD1 (5 bases). This CDR3 contains 14 residues. CDR1 SEHNR and CDR2 FQNEAQ come from the germline V gene (reference sequence). Trimming removed 5 bases at V and 3 bases at J, with 11 bases between. The CDR3 spells CASSLRGDGNTIYF. For the CDR3, the DNA is TGTGCCAGCAGCCTCCGGGGGGATGGAAACACCATATATTTT.

This clone was seen only once. V gene TRBV9 combines with J gene TRBJ1-4, with D maybe TRBD1 (5 bases). CDR1 SGDLS and CDR2 YYNGEE come from the germline V gene. CDR3 length equals 16 residues. Trimming removed 0 bases at V and 1 base at J, with 10 bases between. CDR3 coding DNA: TGTGCCAGCAGCGTAGCTACGGGGCAAACTAATGAAAAACTGTTTTTT. As protein: CASSVATGQTNEKLFF.

This chain joins TRBV7-6 and TRBJ1-2; tentative D call: TRBD1 (6 bases). With 4 bases removed from V and 2 bases from J, the gap between germline ends came to 14 bases. Germline values: CDR1 SGHVS, CDR2 FNYEAQ. This CDR3 is 15 amino acids long. Here the CDR3 DNA reads TGTGCCAGCAGCTCTACGACAGGTGGGAACTATGGCTACACCTTC. Its protein is CASSSTTGGNYGYTF. The full variable domain, with the rest looked up from reference TRBV7-6 and TRBJ1-2, is GAGVSQSPRYKVTKRGQDVALRCDPISGHVSLYWYRQALGQGPEFLTYFNYEAQQDKSGLPNDRFSAERPEGSISTLTIQRTEQRDSAMYRCASSSTTGGNYGYTFGSGTRLTVV.

The J gene is TRBJ2-3, the V gene TRBV9; 15 bases agree with TRBD2. CDR3 length: 16 residues. Trimming at V came to 3 bases and at J to 7 bases, leaving 6 bases not matched to a gene. Germline assignment: CDR1 SGDLS and CDR2 YYNGEE. DNA for the CDR3: TGTGCCAGCAGCGCGGGACTAGCGGGGGGCGGGTATACGCAGTATTTT. Residues: CASSAGLAGGGYTQYF. Variable domain in full (rest from reference TRBV9 and TRBJ2-3): DSGVTQTPKHLITATGQRVTLRCSPRSGDLSVYWYQQSLDQGLQFLIQYYNGEERAKGNILERFSAQQFPDLHSELNLSSLELGDSALYFCASSAGLAGGGYTQYFGPGTRLTVL.

This chain joins TRBV7-2 and TRBJ2-3; D is tentatively TRBD1 or TRBD2 (6 bases each). Per the germline V gene, CDR1 is SGHTA and CDR2 is FQGNSA. The CDR3 is 15 amino acids. V lost 5 bases to trimming and J lost 2 bases, with 14 bases between them. In DNA, the CDR3 is TGTGCCAGCAGCCCTAGGGGGACTTTCACAGATACGCAGTATTTT. This codes for CASSPRGTFTDTQYF.

The chain recombines TRBV7-9 with TRBJ1-2, with D unresolved. CDR1 and CDR2 (germline): SEHNR, FQNEAQ (reference sequence). The V gene lost 7 bases and the J gene lost 2 bases, with 17 bases spanning the gap. This CDR3 is built from 15 residues. The DNA of the CDR3 is TGTGCCAGCACCCCCCCATTGACCTTGAACTATGGCTACACCTTC. Translation: CASTPPLTLNYGYTF.